This TCR beta chain is from a study of T-cell reconstitution after alpha-beta-depleted transplantation in children. This clonotype was seen repeatedly, ten times or more. This sample's TCRbeta library carried unique molecular identifier barcodes. TCRdb re-derived calls from the PCR reads in MiXCR, one entry per CDR3 protein. The sample has some 200,000 distinct CDR3 sequences; about 11% are singletons. Trimming cost V 3 bases and J 0 bases, with 14 bases left between them. This CDR3 has 16 residues. The V gene's germline CDR1 is SEHNR and CDR2 FQNEAQ (reference sequence). The sequence came from a child in the first two years of life with acute myeloid leukemia, due to receive a stem cell transplant. This chain joins TRBV7-9 and TRBJ1-2; a weak D match, TRBD1 (5 bases). The specimen comprised PBMCs, sampled before TCRalphabeta/CD19-depleted stem cell transplant. This CDR3 is CASSFGEGLANYGYTF. The CDR3 DNA sequence: TGTGCCAGCAGCTTTGGTGAGGGGTTAGCTAACTATGGCTACACCTTC.